The 2 T cell receptor beta chains reported below all come from one sample, sequenced in a study of blood T cell repertoires in COVID-19. Here immunoSEQ multiplex PCR was the method, and the copy in TCRdb shows in-frame clones only, minus some. In the table there are about 200,000 clones, roughly 85% of which are singletons. Specimen: peripheral blood. The origin of the receptors is a woman in her seventies with COVID-19, enrolled during active disease.

The chain combines TRBV5-1 with TRBJ1-1, with TRBD1 identical over 7 bases. The CDR3 extends over 15 amino acids. Germline V CDR1 and CDR2: SGHRS, YFSETQ. Trimming removed 4 bases from V and 2 bases from J; junction bases left unmatched: 8. CDR3 sequence (DNA): TGCGCCAGCAGCGCCTCCGGGACAGCCAACACTGAAGCTTTCTTT. This translates into CASSASGTANTEAFF. The full variable domain, its missing parts supplied by reference TRBV5-1 and TRBJ1-1, is KAGVTQTPRYLIKTRGQQVTLSCSPISGHRSVSWYQQTPGQGLQFLFEYFSETQRNKGNFPGRFSGRQFSNSRSEMNVSTLELGDSALYLCASSASGTANTEAFFGQGTRLTVV.

This clone occurred once. The chain has TRBV18 and TRBJ2-1, with TRBD2 matching over 13 bases. There are 19 residues in the CDR3. The germline V gene has CDR1 KGHSH and CDR2 LQKENI. The V segment lost 2 bases and the J segment 1 base; nucleotides outside the gene matches: 8. The CDR3 reads CASSPYATSGRSSYNEQFF. Written as DNA, the CDR3 is TGTGCCAGCTCACCATATGCGACTAGCGGGAGGTCGTCCTACAATGAGCAGTTCTTC.